The sequence of this T cell receptor beta chain was determined in a study of blood T cell repertoires in COVID-19. Germline CDR1 and CDR2: SGHNT and YYREEE (reference sequence). Trimming cost V 5 bases and J 2 bases; bases outside gene matches: 6. There are 15 residues in the CDR3. In the study's own analysis: Quantification of nucleated cells was approximated via reference gene primer amplification. Repertoires were generated with immunoSEQ multiplex PCR, while TCRdb's copy carries only in-frame clones and drops some. The D gene and trimming were derived from the DNA, and the V and J assignments and clone size from that table. Of about 75,000 clones in the sample, less than 90% were seen once.

The sequence was collected from an elderly man with COVID-19, enrolled during active disease. This sequence joins TRBV5-4 and TRBJ1-1; TRBD1 matches 10 bases. The sequencing input was peripheral blood. The CDR3: CASSQKTGGNTEAFF. The DNA for the CDR3 is TGTGCCAGCAGTCAAAAGACAGGGGGCAACACTGAAGCTTTCTTT.